This T cell receptor beta chain was profiled in a study of T cells in Graves' hyperthyroidism and ophthalmopathy. The study based diagnoses on clinical symptoms, serum thyroxine and TRAb, thyroid ultrasound and orbital computed tomography. Researchers amplified the TCR beta CDR3 regions from RNA transcripts. HTBI primers were used for first-round RT-PCR of the TCR CDR3. Each CDR3 protein is one row after TCRdb ran MiXCR on the multiplex PCR reads. The table has approximately 560,000 distinct CDR3 sequences, 46% seen once. This clonotype appeared a few times. Germline assignment: CDR1 SEHNR and CDR2 FQNEAQ (reference sequence). This CDR3 has 14 amino acids. The V end was cut by 1 base, the J end by 5 bases, with 11 bases between.

The chain is built from TRBV7-9 and TRBJ2-5; no clear D. This clonotype originated in a woman under 30 with Graves' hyperthyroidism. Source material: peripheral blood or thyroid tissue (not recorded which). CDR3 sequence reads: CASSLEAAGETQYF. The CDR3, as DNA: TGTGCCAGCAGCTTAGAAGCCGCTGGGGAGACCCAGTACTTC.